This TCR beta chain originates from a study of blood T cell repertoires in COVID-19. Across the whole study: Acute-phase and convalescent COVID-19 samples originated in the United States, Italy and Spain. Sample material is recorded as cDNA or gDNA derived from T cells, B-cell-depleted T cells, or PBMCs.

J lost 8 bases, V lost 5 bases, and 15 bases had no gene match. The CDR3 totals 15 residues. Per the germline V gene, CDR1 is GTSNPN and CDR2 is SVGIG (reference sequence). Authors' analysis steps: Nucleated cell number was recorded as an estimate derived from reference gene primer amplification. Clones were read by immunoSEQ multiplex PCR, and TCRdb kept only the in-frame ones, dropping some. D and trimming were read from the DNA, whereas the V and J calls and clone size are those reported in that table. The data show about 250,000 clones, 85% seen once. The receptor comes from a woman aged 45 to 65 with acute COVID-19. The chain has TRBV30 and TRBJ1-2, with 9 bases matching TRBD1. What was sequenced was PBMCs or T cells enriched from blood (not recorded which). CDR3 protein: CAWGSRGTGYEGYTF. The CDR3 bases are TGTGCCTGGGGTTCCCGGGGGACAGGGTATGAAGGCTACACCTTC.